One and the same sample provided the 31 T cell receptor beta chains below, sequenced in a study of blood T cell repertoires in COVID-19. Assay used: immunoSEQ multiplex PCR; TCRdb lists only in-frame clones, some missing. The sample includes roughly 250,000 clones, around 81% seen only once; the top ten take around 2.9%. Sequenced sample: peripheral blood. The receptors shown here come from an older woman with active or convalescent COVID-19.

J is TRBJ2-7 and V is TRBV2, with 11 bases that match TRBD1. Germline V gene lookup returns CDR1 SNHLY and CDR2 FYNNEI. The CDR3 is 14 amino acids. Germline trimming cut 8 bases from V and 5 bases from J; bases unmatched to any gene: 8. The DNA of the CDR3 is TGTGCCAGCGAACTACCGGGACAGGGGGACGAGCAGTACTTC. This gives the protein CASELPGQGDEQYF.

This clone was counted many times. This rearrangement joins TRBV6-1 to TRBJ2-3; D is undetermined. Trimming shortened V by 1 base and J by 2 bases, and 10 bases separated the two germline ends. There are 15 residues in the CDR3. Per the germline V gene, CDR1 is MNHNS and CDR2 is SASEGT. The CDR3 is CASSEGGSLTDTQYF. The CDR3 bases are TGTGCCAGCAGTGAAGGAGGCAGCCTCACAGATACGCAGTATTTT.

CDR3 DNA sequence: TGCGCCAGCAGCCAAGACGTAACAGGGGCAGGGGAGCAGTACTTC. Translating gives CASSQDVTGAGEQYF. The rearrangement uses TRBV4-3 and TRBJ2-7, with 7 bases matching TRBD1. This CDR3 has 15 amino acids. V trimming: 0 bases; J trimming: 7 bases; junction bases outside the gene matches: 9. Germline assignment: CDR1 LGHNA and CDR2 YSLEER.

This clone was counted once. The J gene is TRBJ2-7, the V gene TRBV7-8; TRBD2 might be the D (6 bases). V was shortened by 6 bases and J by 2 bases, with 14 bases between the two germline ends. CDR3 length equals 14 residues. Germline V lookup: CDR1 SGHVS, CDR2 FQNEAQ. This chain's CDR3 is CASSHTRGTYEQYF. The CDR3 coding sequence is TGTGCCAGCAGTCACACTCGGGGGACCTACGAGCAGTACTTC. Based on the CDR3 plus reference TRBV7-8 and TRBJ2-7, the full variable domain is GAGVSQSPRYKVAKRGQDVALRCDPISGHVSLFWYQQALGQGPEFLTYFQNEAQLDKSGLPSDRFFAERPEGSVSTLKIQRTQQEDSAVYLCASSHTRGTYEQYFGPGTRLTVT.

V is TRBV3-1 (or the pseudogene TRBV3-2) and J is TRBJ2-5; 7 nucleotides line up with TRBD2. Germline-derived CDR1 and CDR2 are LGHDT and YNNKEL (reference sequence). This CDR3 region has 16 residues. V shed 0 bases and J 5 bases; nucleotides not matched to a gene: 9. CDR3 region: CASSQDLTGGGETQYF. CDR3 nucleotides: TGTGCCAGCAGCCAAGATCTCACGGGGGGTGGGGAGACCCAGTACTTC.

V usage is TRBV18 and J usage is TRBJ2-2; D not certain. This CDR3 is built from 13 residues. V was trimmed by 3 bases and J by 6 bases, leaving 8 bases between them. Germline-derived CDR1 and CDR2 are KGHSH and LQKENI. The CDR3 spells CASSPQGAGELFF. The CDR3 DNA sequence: TGTGCCAGCTCACCCCAAGGAGCCGGGGAGCTGTTTTTT.

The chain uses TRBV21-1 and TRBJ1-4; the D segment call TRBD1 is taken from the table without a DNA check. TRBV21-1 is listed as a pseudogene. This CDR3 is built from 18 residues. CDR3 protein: CASSKSATGDLTNEKLFF. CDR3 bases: TGTGCCAGCAGCAAAAGCGCGACAGGGGACCTAACTAATGAAAAACTGTTTTTT.

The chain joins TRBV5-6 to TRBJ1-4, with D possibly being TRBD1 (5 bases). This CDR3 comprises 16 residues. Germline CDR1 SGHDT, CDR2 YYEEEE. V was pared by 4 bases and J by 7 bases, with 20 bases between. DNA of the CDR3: TGTGCCAGCAGCCCTCGTCATCAGGGAAGTCGTGAAAAACTGTTTTTT. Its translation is CASSPRHQGSREKLFF.

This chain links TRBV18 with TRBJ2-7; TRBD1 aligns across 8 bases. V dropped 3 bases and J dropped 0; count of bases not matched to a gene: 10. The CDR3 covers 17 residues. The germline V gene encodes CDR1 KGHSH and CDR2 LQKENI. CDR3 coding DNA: TGTGCCAGCTCACCTTCGTCGACAGGGGTTAACTCCTACGAGCAGTACTTC. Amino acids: CASSPSSTGVNSYEQYF.

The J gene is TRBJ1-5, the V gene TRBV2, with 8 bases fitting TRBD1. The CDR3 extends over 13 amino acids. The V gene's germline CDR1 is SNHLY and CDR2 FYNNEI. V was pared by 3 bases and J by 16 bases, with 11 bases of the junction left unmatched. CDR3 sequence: CASSDDRGQVIHF. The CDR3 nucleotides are TGTGCCAGCAGTGATGACAGGGGCCAAGTCATACATTTT.

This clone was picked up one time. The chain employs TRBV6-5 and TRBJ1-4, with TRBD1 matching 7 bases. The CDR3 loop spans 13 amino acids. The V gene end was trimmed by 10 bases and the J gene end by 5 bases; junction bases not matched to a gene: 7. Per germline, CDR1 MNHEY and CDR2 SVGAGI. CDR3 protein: CAIGQAFNEKLFF. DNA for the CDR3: TGTGCCATAGGACAGGCATTCAATGAAAAACTGTTTTTT.

The CDR3 coding sequence is TGTGCCAGCCTCCGGGACAGGGGCACCGGGGAGCTGTTTTTT. Translation gives CASLRDRGTGELFF. The J gene is TRBJ2-2, the V gene TRBV6-5, with TRBD1 matching over 10 bases. This CDR3 spans 14 amino acids. Germline V CDR1 and CDR2: MNHEY, SVGAGI. Unmatched junction bases numbered 4, after V lost 8 bases and J lost 4 bases.

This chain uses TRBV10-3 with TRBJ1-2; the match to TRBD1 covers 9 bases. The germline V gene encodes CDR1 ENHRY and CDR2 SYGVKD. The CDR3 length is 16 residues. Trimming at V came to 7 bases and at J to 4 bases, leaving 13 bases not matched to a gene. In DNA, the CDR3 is TGTGCCATCAAAAATGGGGGACAGGGCATAAGCTATGGCTACACCTTC. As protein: CAIKNGGQGISYGYTF.

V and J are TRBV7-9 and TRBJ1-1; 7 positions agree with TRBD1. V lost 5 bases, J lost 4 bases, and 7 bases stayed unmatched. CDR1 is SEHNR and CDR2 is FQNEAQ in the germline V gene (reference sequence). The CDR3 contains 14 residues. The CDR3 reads CASSTQTGSTEAFF. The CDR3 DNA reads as TGTGCCAGCAGCACTCAGACAGGGAGCACTGAAGCTTTCTTT.

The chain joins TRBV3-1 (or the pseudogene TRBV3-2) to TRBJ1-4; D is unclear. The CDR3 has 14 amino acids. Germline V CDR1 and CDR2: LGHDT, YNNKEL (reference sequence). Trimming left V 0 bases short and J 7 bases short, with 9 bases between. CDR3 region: CASSQDRSVEKLFF. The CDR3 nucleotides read TGTGCCAGCAGCCAAGATCGATCGGTTGAAAAACTGTTTTTT.

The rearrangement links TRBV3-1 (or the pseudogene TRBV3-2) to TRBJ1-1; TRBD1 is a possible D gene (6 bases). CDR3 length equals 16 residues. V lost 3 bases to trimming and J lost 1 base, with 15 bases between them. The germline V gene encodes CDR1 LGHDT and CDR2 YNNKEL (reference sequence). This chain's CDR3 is CASSHPLRDKNTEAFF. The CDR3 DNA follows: TGTGCCAGCAGCCATCCACTCCGGGACAAGAACACTGAAGCTTTCTTT.

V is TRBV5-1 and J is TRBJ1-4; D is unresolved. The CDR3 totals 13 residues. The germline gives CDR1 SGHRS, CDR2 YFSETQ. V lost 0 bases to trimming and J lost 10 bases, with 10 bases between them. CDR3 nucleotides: TGCGCCAGCAGCTTGGGTCCTGAGGGAAAACTGTTTTTT. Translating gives CASSLGPEGKLFF.

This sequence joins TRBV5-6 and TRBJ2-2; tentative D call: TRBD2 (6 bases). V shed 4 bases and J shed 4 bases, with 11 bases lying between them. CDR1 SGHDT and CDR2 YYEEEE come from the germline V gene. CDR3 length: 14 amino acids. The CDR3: CASSPGVGTGELFF. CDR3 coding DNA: TGTGCCAGCAGCCCGGGGGTGGGCACCGGGGAGCTGTTTTTT.

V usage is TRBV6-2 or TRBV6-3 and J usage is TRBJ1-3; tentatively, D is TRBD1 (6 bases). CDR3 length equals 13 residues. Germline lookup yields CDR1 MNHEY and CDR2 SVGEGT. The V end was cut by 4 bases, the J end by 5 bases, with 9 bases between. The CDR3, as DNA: TGTGCCAGCAGTTCCAGGGGAAGAAACACCATATATTTT. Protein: CASSSRGRNTIYF.

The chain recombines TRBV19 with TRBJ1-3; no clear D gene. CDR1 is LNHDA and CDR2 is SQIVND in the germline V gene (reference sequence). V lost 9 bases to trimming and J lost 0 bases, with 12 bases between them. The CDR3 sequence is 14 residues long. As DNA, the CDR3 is TGTGCCAGCTCCGGACTGAGCTCTGGAAACACCATATATTTT. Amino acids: CASSGLSSGNTIYF.

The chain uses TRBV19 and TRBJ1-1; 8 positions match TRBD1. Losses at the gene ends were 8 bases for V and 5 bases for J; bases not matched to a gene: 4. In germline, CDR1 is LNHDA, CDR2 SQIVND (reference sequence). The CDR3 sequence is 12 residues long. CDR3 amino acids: CASDTGGTEAFF. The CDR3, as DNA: TGTGCCAGTGATACAGGGGGAACTGAAGCTTTCTTT.

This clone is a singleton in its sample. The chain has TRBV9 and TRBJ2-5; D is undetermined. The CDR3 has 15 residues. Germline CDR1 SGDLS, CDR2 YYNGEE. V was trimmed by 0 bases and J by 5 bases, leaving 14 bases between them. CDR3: CASSVDYSRWETQYF. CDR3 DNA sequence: TGTGCCAGCAGCGTAGATTACAGCCGGTGGGAGACCCAGTACTTC.

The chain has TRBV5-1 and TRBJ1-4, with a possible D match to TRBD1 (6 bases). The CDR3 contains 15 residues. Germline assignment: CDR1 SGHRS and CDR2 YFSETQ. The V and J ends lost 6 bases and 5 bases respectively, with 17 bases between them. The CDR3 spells CASNPQGKSNEKLFF. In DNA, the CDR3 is TGCGCCAGCAACCCTCAGGGGAAATCAAATGAAAAACTGTTTTTT. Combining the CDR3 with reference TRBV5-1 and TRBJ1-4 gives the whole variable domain KAGVTQTPRYLIKTRGQQVTLSCSPISGHRSVSWYQQTPGQGLQFLFEYFSETQRNKGNFPGRFSGRQFSNSRSEMNVSTLELGDSALYLCASNPQGKSNEKLFFGSGTQLSVL.

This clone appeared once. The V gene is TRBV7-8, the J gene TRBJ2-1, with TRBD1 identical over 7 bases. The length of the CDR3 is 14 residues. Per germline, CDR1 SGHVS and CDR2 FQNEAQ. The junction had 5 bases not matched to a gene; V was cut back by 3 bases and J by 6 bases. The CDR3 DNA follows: TGTGCCAGCAGCTTGGGGGACAGTGTCAATGAGCAGTTCTTC. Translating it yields CASSLGDSVNEQFF.

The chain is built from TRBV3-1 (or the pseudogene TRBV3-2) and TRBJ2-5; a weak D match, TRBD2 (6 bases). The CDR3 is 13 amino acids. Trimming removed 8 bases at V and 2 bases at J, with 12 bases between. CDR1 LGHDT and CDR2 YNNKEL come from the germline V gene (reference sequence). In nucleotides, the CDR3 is TGTGCCAGCGCCTCGGGACTGCAAGAGACCCAGTACTTC. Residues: CASASGLQETQYF.

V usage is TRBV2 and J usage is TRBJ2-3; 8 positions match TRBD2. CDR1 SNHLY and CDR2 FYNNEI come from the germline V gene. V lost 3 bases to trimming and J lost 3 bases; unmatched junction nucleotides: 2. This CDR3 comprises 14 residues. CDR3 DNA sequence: TGTGCCAGCAGTGAGGCGGGGGGAACAGATACGCAGTATTTT. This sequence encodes CASSEAGGTDTQYF.

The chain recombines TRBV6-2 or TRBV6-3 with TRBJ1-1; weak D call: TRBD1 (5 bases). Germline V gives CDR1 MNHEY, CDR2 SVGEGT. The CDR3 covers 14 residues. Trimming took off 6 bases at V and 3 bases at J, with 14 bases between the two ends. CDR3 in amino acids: CASSVSGVDTEAFF. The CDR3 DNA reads TGTGCCAGCAGCGTGTCGGGGGTGGACACTGAAGCTTTCTTT.

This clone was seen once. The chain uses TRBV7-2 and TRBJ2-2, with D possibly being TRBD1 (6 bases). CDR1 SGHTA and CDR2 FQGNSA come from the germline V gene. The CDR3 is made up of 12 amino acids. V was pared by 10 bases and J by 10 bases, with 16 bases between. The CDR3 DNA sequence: TGTGCCACCGAGGGGGTGCCCACGGAGCTGTTTTTT. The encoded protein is CATEGVPTELFF. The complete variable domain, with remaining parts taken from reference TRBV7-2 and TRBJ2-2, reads GAGVSQSPSNKVTEKGKDVELRCDPISGHTALYWYRQSLGQGLEFLIYFQGNSAPDKSGLPSDRFSAERTGGSVSTLTIQRTQQEDSAVYLCATEGVPTELFFGEGSRLTVL.

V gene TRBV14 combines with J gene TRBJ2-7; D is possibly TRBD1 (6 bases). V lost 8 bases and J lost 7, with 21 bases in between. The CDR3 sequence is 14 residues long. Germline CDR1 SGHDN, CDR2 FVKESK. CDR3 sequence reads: CASASTGQQREQYF. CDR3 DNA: TGTGCCAGCGCTTCTACTGGACAGCAAAGAGAGCAGTACTTC. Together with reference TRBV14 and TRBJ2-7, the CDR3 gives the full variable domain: EAGVTQFPSHSVIEKGQTVTLRCDPISGHDNLYWYRRVMGKEIKFLLHFVKESKQDESGMPNNRFLAERTGGTYSTLKVQPAELEDSGVYFCASASTGQQREQYFGPGTRLTVT.

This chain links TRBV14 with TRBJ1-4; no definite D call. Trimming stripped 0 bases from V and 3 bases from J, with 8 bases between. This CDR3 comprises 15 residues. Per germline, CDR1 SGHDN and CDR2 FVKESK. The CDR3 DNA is TGTGCCAGCAGCCAAGACCGAGGATCTAATGAAAAACTGTTTTTT. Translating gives CASSQDRGSNEKLFF.

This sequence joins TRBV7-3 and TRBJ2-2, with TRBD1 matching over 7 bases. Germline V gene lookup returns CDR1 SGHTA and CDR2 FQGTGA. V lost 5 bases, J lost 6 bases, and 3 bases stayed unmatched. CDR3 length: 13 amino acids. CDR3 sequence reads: CASSLQGSGELFF. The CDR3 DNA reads TGTGCCAGCAGCCTACAGGGGTCCGGGGAGCTGTTTTTT.